These 12 T cell receptor beta chains share one sample of origin, sequenced in a study of post-analysis software for immune sequencing data. Study-wide results and caveats: Relative to controls, patients had several TRBV segments at higher frequency, with TRBV5-6, TRBV5-1 and TRBV20-1 among these.

cDNA libraries for TCR beta contained unique molecular identifiers. TCRdb reprocessed the PCR reads with MiXCR, giving one entry per CDR3 protein. Of 650,000 to 850,000 distinct CDR3 sequences listed, under 60% are singletons. These receptors have no known antigen. The sequenced sample was blood. The receptors here all came from a girl aged 10 to 17 with multiple sclerosis.

This clonotype was counted a few times. The rearrangement uses TRBV2 and TRBJ2-1; 9 bases are shared with TRBD2. The CDR3 has 15 residues. The germline gives CDR1 SNHLY, CDR2 FYNNEI. The V segment lost 6 bases and the J segment 5 bases; nucleotides outside the gene matches: 8. The CDR3, as DNA: TGTGCCAGCAGACCCAGCGGGAGGACCGACAATGAGCAGTTCTTC. Translating it yields CASRPSGRTDNEQFF.

The chain couples TRBV6-5 to TRBJ2-5, with a tentative D call TRBD1 (5 bases). Germline lookup yields CDR1 MNHEY and CDR2 SVGAGI. This CDR3 has 13 residues. V dropped 6 bases and J dropped 4 bases, with 12 bases sitting between them. The CDR3 loop reads CASSSDSRETQYF. The CDR3 nucleotides read TGTGCCAGCAGCTCCGACAGCCGAGAGACCCAGTACTTC.

The chain has TRBV28 and TRBJ2-2; weak D call: TRBD2 (6 bases). The CDR3 runs 14 residues. CDR1 MDHEN and CDR2 SYDVKM come from the germline V gene. Trimming left V 3 bases short and J 7 bases short, with 12 bases between. CDR3 amino acids: CASSFLRGGGELFF. The CDR3 DNA reads TGTGCCAGCAGTTTCTTGAGGGGAGGCGGGGAGCTGTTTTTT.

This clonotype was detected once. This chain links TRBV27 with TRBJ1-2, with D maybe TRBD1 (5 bases). Germline values: CDR1 MNHEY, CDR2 SMNVEV (reference sequence). CDR3 size: 15 residues. Trimming cost V 3 bases and J 8 bases, with 19 bases left between them. The CDR3 region has the DNA TGTGCCAGCAGTTTGTCAACAGGAGCAGCTGAGGGCTACACCTTC. Encoded protein: CASSLSTGAAEGYTF.

This clonotype came up a few times. This chain links TRBV15 with TRBJ2-7, with 7 nucleotides matching TRBD2. Germline trimming cut 0 bases from V and 4 bases from J; bases unmatched to any gene: 6. Germline loops: CDR1 LNHNV, CDR2 YYDKDF (reference sequence). This CDR3 region has 15 residues. The CDR3 spells CATSRDSLAAYEQYF. The CDR3 DNA follows: TGTGCCACCAGCAGAGATTCTCTAGCGGCATACGAGCAGTACTTC.

The V and J genes are TRBV20-1 and TRBJ2-5; the D is unclear. Trimming shortened V by 0 bases and J by 6 bases, and 5 bases separated the two germline ends. The CDR3 runs to 11 residues. Looked up from germline, CDR1 is DFQATT and CDR2 is SNEGSKA (reference sequence). The CDR3 nucleotides are TGCAGTGCTAGAGATCGGAAGACCCAGTACTTC. Encoded protein: CSARDRKTQYF.

The V and J genes are TRBV6-5 and TRBJ1-1, with D possibly matching TRBD1 (5 bases). The length of the CDR3 is 15 residues. Per germline, CDR1 MNHEY and CDR2 SVGAGI. V dropped 4 bases and J dropped 5 bases, with 17 bases sitting between them. The CDR3 nucleotides read TGTGCCAGCAGTTTACGAATGCAGGGTTTTACTGAAGCTTTCTTT. Its protein is CASSLRMQGFTEAFF.

The chain has TRBV15 and TRBJ2-4; 10 bases map to TRBD2. Judging by the DNA end, TRBJ2-5 fits better; the J call may be wrong. CDR3 size: 18 residues. Germline values: CDR1 LNHNV, CDR2 YYDKDF (reference sequence). The DNA of the CDR3 is TGTGCCACCAGCAGAGATTTAGGGCTAGCGGGAGTCGGAGAGACCCAGTACTTC. This gives the protein CATSRDLGLAGVGETQYF.

The J gene is TRBJ2-7, the V gene TRBV20-1; 7 bases line up with TRBD2. The germline gives CDR1 DFQATT, CDR2 SNEGSKA (reference sequence). CDR3 length equals 13 residues. The junction had 13 bases not matched to a gene; V was cut back by 5 bases and J by 9 bases. CDR3 bases: TGCAGTGCTCGCCTCGGGGGGTTAAAATGGCAGTACTTC. Encoded protein: CSARLGGLKWQYF.

This clonotype has more than one count but fewer than ten. J is TRBJ2-7 and V is TRBV2; 7 bases are shared with TRBD1. Germline V gives CDR1 SNHLY, CDR2 FYNNEI. Trimming took 6 bases from V and 2 from J; bases not matched to a gene: 7. The CDR3 has 14 amino acids. Here the CDR3 DNA reads TGTGCCAGCAGGGACAGGTTAGCAACCTACGAGCAGTACTTC. It codes for CASRDRLATYEQYF.

In its sample, this clonotype was seen a few times. V gene TRBV4-3 combines with J gene TRBJ2-3; TRBD2 matches 9 bases. V shed 0 bases and J 0 bases; nucleotides not matched to a gene: 1. Germline lookup yields CDR1 LGHNA and CDR2 YSLEER. The CDR3 is 16 amino acids. The CDR3 sequence: CASSQEGTSSTDTQYF. The CDR3 DNA reads as TGCGCCAGCAGCCAAGAGGGGACTAGCAGCACAGATACGCAGTATTTT.

The chain links TRBV20-1 to TRBJ1-5, with a weak D call TRBD1 (5 bases). The CDR3 extends over 13 amino acids. Germline CDR1 and CDR2: DFQATT and SNEGSKA (reference sequence). Trimming left V 5 bases short and J 6 bases short, with 14 bases between. CDR3 amino acids: CSAGLGPSQPQHF. CDR3 sequence (DNA): TGCAGTGCTGGCCTGGGACCCAGTCAGCCCCAGCATTTT.